The 26 T cell receptor beta chains below come from one sample, sequenced in a study of beta chain bispecific antibodies for T cell cancers. Either OKT3 anti-CD3 antibody or CD3/CD28 beads expanded T cells from blood mononuclear cells over roughly 3 days. From the 5' RACE reads, TCRdb called clonotypes with MiXCR, one entry per CDR3 protein. The table lists tens of thousands of distinct CDR3 sequences, approximately 2.4% of them singletons, with 25% to 35% in the top ten. Their target antigens are unknown. General study points: In these mixed samples, most targeted TRBV reads derived from the leukemia cell line.

Sequencing input: healthy donor T cells cultured with leukemia cells. All receptors come from a human donor in good health. Some clones in this sample may be carry-over from other donors' samples.

This clonotype showed up just a few times. CDR3 coding DNA: TGTGCCACTGACGAAGACAGTAGCAATCAGCCCCAGCATTTT. Translated, it gives CATDEDSSNQPQHF. The chain employs TRBV19 and TRBJ1-5, with D possibly TRBD1 on 5 matching bases. CDR3 length equals 14 residues. Germline V gives CDR1 LNHDA, CDR2 SQIVND (reference sequence). V was clipped by 10 bases and J by 0 bases, with 13 bases between them. Complete variable domain (other parts from reference TRBV19 and TRBJ1-5): DGGITQSPKYLFRKEGQNVTLSCEQNLNHDAMYWYRQDPGQGLRLIYYSQIVNDFQKGDIAEGYSVSREKKESFPLTVTSAQKNPTAFYLCATDEDSSNQPQHFGDGTRLSIL.

This clonotype was seen at least ten times. This rearrangement joins TRBV7-9 to TRBJ2-3; no reliable D call. Trimming cost V 0 bases and J 0 bases, with 1 base left between them. The CDR3 has 13 residues. Germline V CDR1 and CDR2: SEHNR, FQNEAQ (reference sequence). The DNA for the CDR3 is TGTGCCAGCAGCTTAGCTAGCACAGATACGCAGTATTTT. This translates into CASSLASTDTQYF.

This clonotype was counted many times. The genes are TRBV5-1 and TRBJ1-1; D is ambiguous. The ends were cut back, 0 bases at V and 0 bases at J, with 6 bases in the middle. Germline-derived CDR1 and CDR2 are SGHRS and YFSETQ. The CDR3 has 14 residues. The CDR3: CASSLDLMNTEAFF. CDR3 bases: TGCGCCAGCAGCTTGGACCTCATGAACACTGAAGCTTTCTTT.

There are a few counts of this clonotype. This chain joins TRBV2 and TRBJ2-7; D is unclear. Trimming took 2 bases from V and 0 from J, leaving 14 bases between them. CDR1 and CDR2 (germline): SNHLY, FYNNEI. The CDR3 contains 16 residues. CDR3 sequence reads: CASSESGFRSSYEQYF. In DNA form, the CDR3 reads TGTGCCAGCAGTGAATCGGGCTTCCGGAGCTCCTACGAGCAGTACTTC.

This clonotype was picked up many times. The rearrangement joins TRBV9 to TRBJ2-3; D is ambiguous. V shed 0 bases and J shed 2 bases, with 10 bases lying between them. Germline CDR1 is SGDLS and CDR2 is YYNGEE. CDR3 length: 15 amino acids. Here the CDR3 DNA reads TGTGCCAGCAGCGTAGGGACGGGCGACACAGATACGCAGTATTTT. This sequence encodes CASSVGTGDTDTQYF.

This clonotype was picked up many times. The chain carries TRBV7-3 and TRBJ2-3; 10 nucleotides match TRBD2. The junction had 2 bases not matched to a gene; V was cut back by 3 bases and J by 2 bases. The germline V gene has CDR1 SGHTA and CDR2 FQGTGA. This CDR3 spans 15 amino acids. The CDR3 DNA sequence: TGTGCCAGCAGCTTGACTAGCGGGTACACAGATACGCAGTATTTT. As protein: CASSLTSGYTDTQYF.

The sample holds many counts of this clonotype. This chain connects TRBV7-6 to TRBJ1-1; D is ambiguous. In germline, CDR1 is SGHVS, CDR2 FNYEAQ. Trimming shortened V by 5 bases and J by 7 bases, and 11 bases separated the two germline ends. The length of the CDR3 is 12 residues. CDR3 sequence: CASSAAGYEAFF. The CDR3 nucleotides read TGTGCCAGCAGCGCAGCGGGTTATGAAGCTTTCTTT. The whole variable domain, remainder taken from reference TRBV7-6 and TRBJ1-1, is GAGVSQSPRYKVTKRGQDVALRCDPISGHVSLYWYRQALGQGPEFLTYFNYEAQQDKSGLPNDRFSAERPEGSISTLTIQRTEQRDSAMYRCASSAAGYEAFFGQGTRLTVV.

The gene calls are TRBV7-9 and TRBJ1-2; D unresolved. Germline V gene data show CDR1 as SEHNR and CDR2 as FQNEAQ (reference sequence). The CDR3 length is 13 residues. Deletions cut 0 bases from V and 3 bases from J, with 5 bases between. CDR3 DNA: TGTGCCAGCAGCTTAGCGGATTACTATGGCTACACCTTC. Protein: CASSLADYYGYTF.

This clonotype was observed at least ten times. CDR3 residues: CASSAPTGELFF. DNA for the CDR3: TGTGCCAGCAGCGCCCCCACCGGGGAGCTGTTTTTT. This sequence joins TRBV5-4 and TRBJ2-2; D is unresolved. Germline CDR1 SGHNT, CDR2 YYREEE (reference sequence). V was clipped by 4 bases and J by 4 bases, with 5 bases between them. This CDR3 is built from 12 residues.

The genes are TRBV20-1 and TRBJ2-5; 9 nucleotides agree with TRBD2. In germline, CDR1 is DFQATT, CDR2 SNEGSKA (reference sequence). After removal of 5 bases from V and 2 bases from J, the junction contained 9 bases not matched to a gene. This CDR3 contains 15 residues. In nucleotides, the CDR3 is TGCAGTGCTCAACCAGCGGGGGGTCTTCAAGAGACCCAGTACTTC. Encoded protein: CSAQPAGGLQETQYF.

The gene calls are TRBV6-1 and TRBJ2-7, with D possibly matching TRBD1 (5 bases). CDR1 is MNHNS and CDR2 is SASEGT in the germline V gene. Trimming took off 6 bases at V and 3 bases at J, with 12 bases between the two ends. This CDR3 region has 13 residues. The CDR3 sequence: CASSRQIHYEQYF. In nucleotides, the CDR3 is TGTGCCAGCAGCCGACAGATCCACTACGAGCAGTACTTC.

This clonotype came up many times. This chain connects TRBV6-5 to TRBJ1-1; D is perhaps TRBD1 (6 bases). V shed 0 bases and J shed 2 bases, with 16 bases lying between them. Germline assignment: CDR1 MNHEY and CDR2 SVGAGI. CDR3 length equals 17 residues. The CDR3 DNA reads as TGTGCCAGCAGTTACTCCCCCGAGGGGGGGTTAAACACTGAAGCTTTCTTT. Amino acids: CASSYSPEGGLNTEAFF.

This clonotype was seen many times. V usage is TRBV7-2 and J usage is TRBJ2-1; D gene uncertain. V lost 2 bases and J lost 6, with 17 bases in between. The germline gives CDR1 SGHTA, CDR2 FQGNSA. The CDR3 totals 16 residues. CDR3 in amino acids: CASSLLGSPPGNEQFF. In DNA, the CDR3 is TGTGCCAGCAGCTTACTGGGGTCGCCACCAGGCAATGAGCAGTTCTTC.

This clonotype showed up just a few times. The chain uses TRBV12-5 and TRBJ2-7; a weak D match, TRBD2 (6 bases). CDR1 is LGHNT, CDR2 FRNRAP, per germline. The CDR3 has 15 amino acids. The V end lost 1 base, the J end lost 5 bases, and 15 bases lay between the germline ends. DNA of the CDR3: TGTGCTAGTGGTTTGGAGAGCGGGTTTGCGGACGAGCAGTACTTC. It yields the protein CASGLESGFADEQYF.

This clonotype was counted a few times. The chain uses TRBV6-5 and TRBJ2-1; D may match TRBD1 or TRBD2 (5 bases each). The CDR3 has 16 amino acids. Germline V lookup: CDR1 MNHEY, CDR2 SVGAGI. V was clipped by 6 bases and J by 3 bases, with 18 bases between them. CDR3 protein: CASSYLGGSSYNEQFF. The CDR3 DNA is TGTGCCAGCAGCTACCTTGGGGGTAGCAGCTACAATGAGCAGTTCTTC.

This clonotype was detected ten times or more. The chain couples TRBV3-1 to TRBJ2-7; no clear D. Per germline, CDR1 LGHDT and CDR2 YNNKEL (reference sequence). The CDR3 totals 12 residues. V was cut by 4 bases and J by 3 bases, with 7 bases left in between. The DNA for the CDR3 is TGTGCCAGCAGCCGCCACAGCTACGAGCAGTACTTC. Translation gives CASSRHSYEQYF.

This clonotype showed up many times. The chain is built from TRBV7-8 and TRBJ2-5; 8 bases agree with TRBD2. CDR3 length equals 14 residues. V dropped 5 bases and J dropped 8; count of bases not matched to a gene: 10. Per germline, CDR1 SGHVS and CDR2 FQNEAQ. CDR3 nucleotides: TGTGCCAGCAGCGCCCGGCTAGCGGGCTCAACCCAGTACTTC. Translating it yields CASSARLAGSTQYF.

This clonotype is termed medium-sized. This chain links TRBV6-1 with TRBJ2-7; a possible D gene is TRBD1 (5 bases). The CDR3 length is 17 residues. V dropped 0 bases and J dropped 2 bases, with 17 bases sitting between them. Germline V gene lookup returns CDR1 MNHNS and CDR2 SASEGT. The CDR3 loop is CASSEAATVSYAYEQYF. The DNA of the CDR3 is TGTGCCAGCAGTGAAGCCGCGACAGTTTCCTACGCCTACGAGCAGTACTTC.

This clonotype qualifies as medium-sized. The chain uses TRBV6-6 and TRBJ2-2, with TRBD2 matching 11 bases. The germline gives CDR1 MNHNY, CDR2 SVGAGI (reference sequence). Trimming cost V 2 bases and J 1 base; bases outside gene matches: 0. The length of the CDR3 is 16 residues. CDR3 sequence reads: CASSYGLAGNTGELFF. Written as DNA, the CDR3 is TGTGCCAGCAGTTACGGACTAGCGGGGAACACCGGGGAGCTGTTTTTT.

The table lists this clonotype with many counts. This rearrangement joins TRBV4-1 to TRBJ1-5; D possibly corresponds to TRBD1 (5 bases). The CDR3 is 16 amino acids. Germline V CDR1 and CDR2: MGHRA, YSYEKL. The V and J ends lost 1 base and 5 bases respectively, with 15 bases between them. The CDR3, as DNA: TGCGCCAGCAGCCAAGCTCAAGGGGACGGATATCAGCCCCAGCATTTT. Translation gives CASSQAQGDGYQPQHF.

A few counts support this clonotype. V and J are TRBV7-7 and TRBJ2-5; D may be TRBD1 (6 bases). The V end was cut by 5 bases, the J end by 1 base, with 17 bases between. There are 16 residues in the CDR3. CDR1 is SSHAT, CDR2 FNYEAQ, per germline (reference sequence). The CDR3 sequence is CASSHYPTGTQETQYF. In DNA form, the CDR3 reads TGTGCCAGCAGCCACTACCCGACAGGCACCCAAGAGACCCAGTACTTC.

The sample holds many counts of this clonotype. V and J are TRBV20-1 and TRBJ2-1; the match to TRBD2 covers 13 bases. V gave up 6 bases and J gave up 6 bases; unmatched junction bases: 11. Germline CDR1 is DFQATT and CDR2 is SNEGSKA (reference sequence). The CDR3 has 16 amino acids. CDR3 in DNA: TGCAGTGCCTTCCACGAGGGACTAGCGGGAAGCAATGAGCAGTTCTTC. Its translation: CSAFHEGLAGSNEQFF.

This clonotype appeared many times. V is TRBV3-1 and J is TRBJ2-1; TRBD2 matches at 7 bases. The V segment lost 5 bases and the J segment 8 bases; nucleotides outside the gene matches: 15. In germline, CDR1 is LGHDT, CDR2 YNNKEL (reference sequence). There are 16 residues in the CDR3. The chain's CDR3 is CASSSWGGGEDYEQFF. The CDR3 nucleotides are TGTGCCAGCAGCTCCTGGGGGGGAGGTGAGGACTATGAGCAGTTCTTC.

This clonotype appeared many times. The chain couples TRBV5-1 to TRBJ2-5; D possibly corresponds to TRBD2 (6 bases). The CDR3 has 15 residues. Germline CDR1 SGHRS, CDR2 YFSETQ. Trimming removed 0 bases at V and 5 bases at J, with 14 bases between. The CDR3 is CASSLGTTLQETQYF. CDR3 bases: TGCGCCAGCAGCTTGGGGACTACTCTGCAGGAGACCCAGTACTTC.

This clonotype has at least ten counts. CDR3 sequence: CSALTTGSSYNSPLHF. The CDR3, as DNA: TGCAGTGCCTTGACGACCGGGAGCTCCTATAATTCACCCCTCCACTTT. V usage is TRBV20-1 and J usage is TRBJ1-6; D unresolved. Trimming removed 6 bases from V and 0 bases from J, with 15 bases in between. The CDR3 is 16 amino acids. CDR1 and CDR2 from the germline V gene are DFQATT and SNEGSKA (reference sequence).

Note on this clonotype: This sequence may be a read error, since a much larger clone differs from it by one base. The chain recombines TRBV28 with TRBJ1-3; 7 bases are a match to TRBD1. CDR3 size: 16 residues. V shed 5 bases and J 2 bases; nucleotides not matched to a gene: 9. Germline assignment: CDR1 MDHEN and CDR2 SYDVKM. The CDR3 spells CASSLSNRGAGNTIYF. The DNA for the CDR3 is TGTGCCAGCAGTCTATCGAACAGGGGAGCTGGAAACACCATATATTTT.